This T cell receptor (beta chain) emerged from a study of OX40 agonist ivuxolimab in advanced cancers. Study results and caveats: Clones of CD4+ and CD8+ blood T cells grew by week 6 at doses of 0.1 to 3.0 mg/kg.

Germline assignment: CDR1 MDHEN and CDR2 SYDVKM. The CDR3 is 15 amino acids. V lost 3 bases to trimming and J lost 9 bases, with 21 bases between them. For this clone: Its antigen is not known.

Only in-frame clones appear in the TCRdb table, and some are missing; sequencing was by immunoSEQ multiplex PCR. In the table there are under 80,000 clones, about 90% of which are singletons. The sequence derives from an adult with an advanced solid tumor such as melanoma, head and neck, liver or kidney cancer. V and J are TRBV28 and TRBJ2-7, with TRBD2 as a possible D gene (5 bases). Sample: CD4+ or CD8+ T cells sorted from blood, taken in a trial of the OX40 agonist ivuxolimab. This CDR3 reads CASSLRNTGIEVQYF. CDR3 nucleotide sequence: TGTGCCAGCAGTTTGAGGAACACCGGGATAGAGGTGCAGTACTTC.